Listed here are 31 T cell receptor beta chains from one sample, sequenced in a study of blood T cell repertoires in COVID-19. The method was immunoSEQ multiplex PCR; TCRdb's version includes in-frame clones alone and lacks a portion of them. Among around 50,000 clones listed, about 83% were seen once. Specimen: peripheral blood. These receptors were taken from a woman aged 55-70 years with acute or convalescent COVID-19.

The chain employs TRBV9 and TRBJ1-3; D remains unclear. V dropped 1 base and J dropped 3 bases, with 5 bases sitting between them. The CDR3 spans 13 residues. Germline loops: CDR1 SGDLS, CDR2 YYNGEE. The CDR3 nucleotides read TGTGCCAGCAGCGTAACCGGTGGAAACACCATATATTTT. It yields the protein CASSVTGGNTIYF.

The genes are TRBV5-8 and TRBJ2-1; tentatively, D is TRBD2 (7 bases). V lost 4 bases, J lost 6 bases, and 26 bases lay in between. The germline V gene encodes CDR1 SGHTS and CDR2 YDEGEE. This CDR3 spans 18 amino acids. The CDR3 DNA reads as TGTGCCAGCAGCCTCCTCAGGGGCCGGACTAGAGGGGGCAATGAGCAGTTCTTC. Translated: CASSLLRGRTRGGNEQFF.

The chain links TRBV5-1 to TRBJ2-2; 9 nucleotides agree with TRBD1. The CDR3 length is 18 residues. After removal of 2 bases from V and 5 bases from J, the junction contained 13 bases not matched to a gene. CDR1 SGHRS and CDR2 YFSETQ come from the germline V gene. The CDR3 DNA follows: TGCGCCAGCAGCTTCCTGGGACAGGGTTTTTCAAAGACCGGGGAGCTGTTTTTT. It specifies CASSFLGQGFSKTGELFF. The full variable domain, with the rest looked up from reference TRBV5-1 and TRBJ2-2, is KAGVTQTPRYLIKTRGQQVTLSCSPISGHRSVSWYQQTPGQGLQFLFEYFSETQRNKGNFPGRFSGRQFSNSRSEMNVSTLELGDSALYLCASSFLGQGFSKTGELFFGEGSRLTVL.

The chain couples TRBV28 to TRBJ2-7; D possibly corresponds to TRBD1 (6 bases). CDR3 length: 14 residues. V lost 6 bases and J 6 bases, leaving 18 bases between the germline ends. CDR1 MDHEN and CDR2 SYDVKM come from the germline V gene. The CDR3 sequence is CASSLGDIGAEQYF. The CDR3 DNA reads as TGTGCCAGCAGCCTGGGGGACATCGGAGCCGAGCAGTACTTC.

In its sample, this clone is medium-sized. This rearrangement joins TRBV5-6 to TRBJ1-3, with 8 bases identical to TRBD1. Per germline, CDR1 SGHDT and CDR2 YYEEEE. The CDR3 loop spans 17 amino acids. V lost 0 bases and J lost 0; bases outside the gene matches: 5. The CDR3 coding sequence is TGTGCCAGCAGCTTGGAAGGACAGGGTTCCTCTGGAAACACCATATATTTT. The encoded protein is CASSLEGQGSSGNTIYF. The variable domain in full, completed from reference TRBV5-6 and TRBJ1-3, reads DAGVTQSPTHLIKTRGQQVTLRCSPKSGHDTVSWYQQALGQGPQFIFQYYEEEERQRGNFPDRFSGHQFPNYSSELNVNALLLGDSALYLCASSLEGQGSSGNTIYFGEGSWLTVV.

J is TRBJ2-1 and V is TRBV3-1 (or the pseudogene TRBV3-2), with 7 bases fitting TRBD2. V lost 2 bases and J lost 7; bases outside the gene matches: 8. There are 15 residues in the CDR3. Germline V gene sequence: CDR1 LGHDT, CDR2 YNNKEL (reference sequence). The CDR3 DNA is TGTGCCAGCAGCCAACGTGGCGGGAGTACGAATGAGCAGTTCTTC. This encodes CASSQRGGSTNEQFF.

The V call is TRBV28, the J call TRBJ1-1; D may be TRBD1 (5 bases). This CDR3 contains 16 residues. CDR1 and CDR2 (germline): MDHEN, SYDVKM. The V end was cut by 6 bases, the J end by 4 bases, with 21 bases between. For the CDR3, the DNA is TGTGCCAGCAGCTCTTACCGTCGGGGGACCGTCACTGAAGCTTTCTTT. Its translation is CASSSYRRGTVTEAFF.

This clone was counted between two and nine times. This rearrangement joins TRBV5-1 to TRBJ2-1, with 7 positions matching TRBD1. J was trimmed by 0 bases and V by 2 bases; bases with no gene match: 2. Germline CDR1 and CDR2: SGHRS and YFSETQ. The CDR3 has 15 amino acids. The CDR3 sequence: CASSLRDSSYNEQFF. CDR3 coding DNA: TGCGCCAGCAGCTTAAGGGACAGCTCCTACAATGAGCAGTTCTTC.

The rearrangement uses TRBV23-1 and TRBJ2-5; 7 bases match TRBD1. TRBV23-1 is identified as an open reading frame with a role that is uncertain. V lost 4 bases, J lost 0 bases, and 5 bases stayed unmatched. The CDR3 has 15 amino acids. In DNA form, the CDR3 reads TGCGCCAGCAGTCCTTCCGGGACAGACCAAGAGACCCAGTACTTC. Translation: CASSPSGTDQETQYF.

The genes are TRBV6-5 and TRBJ1-1; D ambiguous. V was cut by 2 bases and J by 4 bases, with 11 bases left in between. The CDR3 contains 14 residues. CDR1 is MNHEY, CDR2 SVGAGI, per germline. As DNA, the CDR3 is TGTGCCAGCAGTTACGACGAGAGGATCACTGAAGCTTTCTTT. Its protein is CASSYDERITEAFF.

This rearrangement joins TRBV18 to TRBJ1-6; 7 positions match TRBD1. V dropped 6 bases and J dropped 10; count of bases not matched to a gene: 9. The CDR3 contains 14 residues. Germline values: CDR1 KGHSH, CDR2 LQKENI. The CDR3 DNA reads TGTGCCAGCTCCCCCGACAGGGTGGGATCACCCCTCCACTTT. Translated: CASSPDRVGSPLHF.

J is TRBJ2-7 and V is TRBV30, with D perhaps matching TRBD2 (6 bases). Germline V CDR1 and CDR2: GTSNPN, SVGIG (reference sequence). The CDR3 extends over 14 amino acids. V was trimmed by 0 bases and J by 5 bases, leaving 14 bases between them. The CDR3 bases are TGTGCCTGGAGTGTACTTGCGGGAATCCACGAGCAGTACTTC. This encodes CAWSVLAGIHEQYF.

The gene calls are TRBV30 and TRBJ1-3; D uncertain. The germline gives CDR1 GTSNPN, CDR2 SVGIG (reference sequence). The CDR3 is made up of 15 amino acids. Trimming cost V 3 bases and J 0 bases, with 12 bases left between them. CDR3 nucleotide sequence: TGTGCCTGGAGCCTCCTACAGTACTCTGGAAACACCATATATTTT. As protein: CAWSLLQYSGNTIYF. The full variable domain, with the rest looked up from reference TRBV30 and TRBJ1-3, is SQTIHQWPATLVQPVGSPLSLECTVEGTSNPNLYWYRQAAGRGLQLLFYSVGIGQISSEVPQNLSASRPQDRQFILSSKKLLLSDSGFYLCAWSLLQYSGNTIYFGEGSWLTVV.

The J gene is TRBJ2-5, the V gene TRBV12-5; 10 bases line up with TRBD2. The CDR3 totals 15 residues. Trimming cost V 5 bases and J 6 bases; bases outside gene matches: 9. In germline, CDR1 is LGHNT, CDR2 FRNRAP. The CDR3 spells CASGRVAGGSQTQYF. DNA of the CDR3: TGTGCTAGTGGTAGAGTAGCGGGAGGATCGCAGACCCAGTACTTC.

This chain connects TRBV6-1 to TRBJ1-2, with a tentative D call TRBD1 (6 bases). V lost 3 bases, J lost 10 bases, and 9 bases lay in between. Germline V gene lookup returns CDR1 MNHNS and CDR2 SASEGT. CDR3 size: 11 residues. This CDR3 reads CASSDWTVYTF. CDR3 coding DNA: TGTGCCAGCAGTGATTGGACAGTCTACACCTTC.

This rearrangement joins TRBV2 to TRBJ2-5; perhaps TRBD2 as D (6 bases). Germline values: CDR1 SNHLY, CDR2 FYNNEI. Trimming took 6 bases from V and 2 from J, leaving 16 bases between them. The CDR3 totals 15 residues. The DNA for the CDR3 is TGTGCCAGCAGCACAGGTAGACGGGGGCAAGAGACCCAGTACTTC. This gives the protein CASSTGRRGQETQYF.

The rearrangement links TRBV2 to TRBJ1-1; unclear D gene. CDR1 is SNHLY and CDR2 is FYNNEI in the germline V gene. Trimming removed 4 bases from V and 1 base from J, with 7 bases in between. There are 13 residues in the CDR3. The CDR3 here is CASSAGWNTEAFF. DNA for the CDR3: TGTGCCAGCAGTGCCGGGTGGAACACTGAAGCTTTCTTT.

The chain couples TRBV3-1 (or the pseudogene TRBV3-2) to TRBJ1-3, with no clear D. V was trimmed by 2 bases and J by 3 bases, leaving 5 bases between them. Germline CDR1 LGHDT, CDR2 YNNKEL (reference sequence). The CDR3 totals 13 residues. The DNA of the CDR3 is TGTGCCAGCAGCCAATACGGTGGAAACACCATATATTTT. This translates into CASSQYGGNTIYF.

This chain joins TRBV7-6 and TRBJ1-3; 9 nucleotides align to TRBD1. Germline V CDR1 and CDR2: SGHVS, FNYEAQ. There are 18 residues in the CDR3. Losses at the gene ends were 3 bases for V and 0 bases for J; bases not matched to a gene: 9. CDR3 in DNA: TGTGCCAGCAGCTTCTCCCGGGGGGACAGGGACTCTGGAAACACCATATATTTT. Amino acid sequence: CASSFSRGDRDSGNTIYF.

This chain connects TRBV6-2 or TRBV6-3 to TRBJ2-6; 7 positions match TRBD1. The trim removed 4 bases at V and 4 bases at J, leaving 4 bases unmatched. The V gene's germline CDR1 is MNHEY and CDR2 SVGEGT. The CDR3 sequence is 15 residues long. The CDR3 DNA sequence: TGTGCCAGCAGTTCACAGGGGACCGGGGCCAACGTCCTGACTTTC. Translating it yields CASSSQGTGANVLTF.

The rearrangement joins TRBV28 to TRBJ2-5; the D gene is possibly TRBD1 (5 bases). This CDR3 has 14 amino acids. The germline gives CDR1 MDHEN, CDR2 SYDVKM. The ends were cut back, 5 bases at V and 5 bases at J, with 15 bases in the middle. CDR3 coding DNA: TGTGCCAGCAGTGACAGTCCTTTTCCGGAGACCCAGTACTTC. This translates into CASSDSPFPETQYF.

The chain employs TRBV5-6 and TRBJ1-4; tentatively, D is TRBD1 (5 bases). The germline V gene has CDR1 SGHDT and CDR2 YYEEEE. V lost 4 bases to trimming and J lost 5 bases, with 9 bases between them. The CDR3 consists of 13 residues. The CDR3 here is CASSIGGNEKLFF. CDR3 coding DNA: TGTGCCAGCAGCATCGGGGGGAATGAAAAACTGTTTTTT.

J is TRBJ2-7 and V is TRBV18; TRBD1 is a possible D gene (6 bases). The V gene lost 4 bases and the J gene lost 6 bases, with 13 bases spanning the gap. The CDR3 totals 13 residues. The germline gives CDR1 KGHSH, CDR2 LQKENI. For the CDR3, the DNA is TGTGCCAGCTCACTGATACAGGGTTCCGAGCAGTACTTC. Protein sequence: CASSLIQGSEQYF.

This clone came up once. The chain combines TRBV18 with TRBJ2-6; possibly TRBD1 for D (5 bases). This CDR3 comprises 14 residues. V was clipped by 6 bases and J by 1 base, with 7 bases between them. CDR1 and CDR2 from the germline V gene are KGHSH and LQKENI. Here the CDR3 DNA reads TGTGCCAGCTCGCAGGGTTCTGGGGCCAACGTCCTGACTTTC. This encodes CASSQGSGANVLTF.

This rearrangement joins TRBV18 to TRBJ1-5; unclear D gene. This CDR3 is 12 amino acids long. Germline CDR1 reads KGHSH; CDR2 reads LQKENI. The V end was cut by 4 bases, the J end by 7 bases, with 8 bases between. The CDR3 protein is CASSRVGQPQHF. CDR3 DNA sequence: TGTGCCAGCTCACGGGTGGGCCAGCCCCAGCATTTT.

This clone was picked up one time. The rearrangement links TRBV5-4 to TRBJ1-2; tentatively, D is TRBD1 (6 bases). The CDR3 runs to 13 residues. V was trimmed by 3 bases and J by 8 bases, leaving 14 bases between them. From germline, CDR1 is SGHNT and CDR2 YYREEE (reference sequence). The CDR3 region has the DNA TGTGCCAGCAGCTCAGGGGCTGTTGAAGGCTACACCTTC. The encoded protein is CASSSGAVEGYTF.

The chain couples TRBV28 to TRBJ2-1, with TRBD2 identical over 12 bases. The CDR3 runs to 16 residues. V was clipped by 1 base and J by 6 bases; unmatched bases: 4. CDR1 and CDR2 from the germline V gene are MDHEN and SYDVKM. In DNA form, the CDR3 reads TGTGCCAGCAGTTTATTAACTAGCGGGGGGCGCAATGAGCAGTTCTTC. Translated: CASSLLTSGGRNEQFF.

The chain combines TRBV5-1 with TRBJ2-5, with D possibly TRBD1 on 6 matching bases. Germline V lookup: CDR1 SGHRS, CDR2 YFSETQ. The CDR3 is 14 amino acids. V was shortened by 0 bases and J by 3 bases, with 9 bases between the two germline ends. CDR3 DNA: TGCGCCAGCAGCTTGGGGACAGCTAAAGAGACCCAGTACTTC. This sequence encodes CASSLGTAKETQYF.

The chain uses TRBV6-5 and TRBJ1-6; TRBD1 might be the D (6 bases). The CDR3 contains 15 residues. Germline lookup yields CDR1 MNHEY and CDR2 SVGAGI. With 2 bases removed from V and 8 bases from J, the gap between germline ends came to 13 bases. In DNA form, the CDR3 reads TGTGCCAGCAGTTACCTCAACAGGGTCTATTCACCCCTCCACTTT. This translates into CASSYLNRVYSPLHF.

The genes are TRBV4-1 and TRBJ1-2, with TRBD1 as a possible D gene (6 bases). This CDR3 spans 17 amino acids. The V end lost 0 bases, the J end lost 2 bases, and 16 bases lay between the germline ends. The V gene's germline CDR1 is MGHRA and CDR2 YSYEKL. The CDR3 loop is CASSQDLGAWGNYGYTF. DNA for the CDR3: TGCGCCAGCAGCCAAGATCTGGGGGCTTGGGGGAACTATGGCTACACCTTC.

V and J are TRBV11-2 and TRBJ2-7; D gene ambiguous. V was pared by 3 bases and J by 0 bases, with 6 bases between. The CDR3 totals 13 residues. The V gene's germline CDR1 is SGHAT and CDR2 FQNNGV. CDR3 region: CASSFWSSYEQYF. The CDR3 DNA follows: TGTGCCAGCAGCTTTTGGAGCTCCTACGAGCAGTACTTC.